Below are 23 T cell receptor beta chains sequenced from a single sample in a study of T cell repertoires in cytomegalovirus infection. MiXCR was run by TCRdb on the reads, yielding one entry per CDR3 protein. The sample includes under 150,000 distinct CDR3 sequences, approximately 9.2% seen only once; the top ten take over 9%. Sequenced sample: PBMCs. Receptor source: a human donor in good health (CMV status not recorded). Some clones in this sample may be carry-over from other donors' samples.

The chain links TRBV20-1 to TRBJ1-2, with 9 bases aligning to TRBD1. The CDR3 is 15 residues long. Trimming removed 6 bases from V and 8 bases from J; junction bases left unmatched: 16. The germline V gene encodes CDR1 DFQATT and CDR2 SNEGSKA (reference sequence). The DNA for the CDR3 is TGCAGTGCAAGACCGGGACAGGGCCAATTGGGGGGCTACACCTTC. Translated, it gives CSARPGQGQLGGYTF.

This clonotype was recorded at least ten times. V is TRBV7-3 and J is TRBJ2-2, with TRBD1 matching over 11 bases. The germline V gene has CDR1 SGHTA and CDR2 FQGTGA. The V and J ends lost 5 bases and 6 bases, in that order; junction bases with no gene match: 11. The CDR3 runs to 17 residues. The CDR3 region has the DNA TGTGCCAGCAGCCGACACCGGGACAGGGGGTATGCCGGGGAGCTGTTTTTT. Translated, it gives CASSRHRDRGYAGELFF.

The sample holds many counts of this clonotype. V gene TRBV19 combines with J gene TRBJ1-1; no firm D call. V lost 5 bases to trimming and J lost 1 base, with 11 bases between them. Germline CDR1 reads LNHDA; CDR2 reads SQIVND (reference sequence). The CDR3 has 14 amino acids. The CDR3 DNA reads TGTGCCAGTAGTTCCTGGACGGGGAACACTGAAGCTTTCTTT. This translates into CASSSWTGNTEAFF.

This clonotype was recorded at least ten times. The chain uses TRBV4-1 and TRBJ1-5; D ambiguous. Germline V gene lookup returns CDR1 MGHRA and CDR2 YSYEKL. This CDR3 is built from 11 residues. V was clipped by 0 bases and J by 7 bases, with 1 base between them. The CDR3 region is CASSQEQPQHF. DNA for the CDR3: TGCGCCAGCAGCCAAGAACAGCCCCAGCATTTT.

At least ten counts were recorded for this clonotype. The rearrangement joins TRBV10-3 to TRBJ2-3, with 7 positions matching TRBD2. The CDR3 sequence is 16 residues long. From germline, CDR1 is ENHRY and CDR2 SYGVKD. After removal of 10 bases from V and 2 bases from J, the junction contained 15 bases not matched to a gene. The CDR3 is CATQTDQAGDTDTQYF. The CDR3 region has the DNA TGTGCCACCCAAACAGACCAGGCGGGAGACACAGATACGCAGTATTTT.

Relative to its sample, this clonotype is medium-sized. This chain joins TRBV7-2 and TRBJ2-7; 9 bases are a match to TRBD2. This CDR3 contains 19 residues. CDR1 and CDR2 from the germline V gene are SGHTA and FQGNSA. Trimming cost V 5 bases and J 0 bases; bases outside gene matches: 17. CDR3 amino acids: CASSPGPSGLAGPSYEQYF. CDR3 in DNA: TGTGCCAGCAGCCCTGGTCCTTCCGGGCTAGCGGGACCCTCCTACGAGCAGTACTTC.

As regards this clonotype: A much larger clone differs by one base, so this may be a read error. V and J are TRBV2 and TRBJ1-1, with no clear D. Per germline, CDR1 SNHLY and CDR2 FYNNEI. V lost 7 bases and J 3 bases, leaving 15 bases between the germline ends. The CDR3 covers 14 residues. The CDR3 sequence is CASNGFSRYTEAFF. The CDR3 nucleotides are TGTGCCAGCAATGGATTTAGCCGGTACACTGAAGCTTTCTTT.

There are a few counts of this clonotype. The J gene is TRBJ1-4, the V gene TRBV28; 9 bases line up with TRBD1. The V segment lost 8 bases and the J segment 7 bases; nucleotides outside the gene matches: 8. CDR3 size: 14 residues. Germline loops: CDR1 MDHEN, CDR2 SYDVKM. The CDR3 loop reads CASDTGGKGEKLFF. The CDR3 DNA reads TGTGCCAGCGATACAGGGGGCAAGGGTGAAAAACTGTTTTTT.

CDR3 sequence (DNA): TGTGCCAGTAGAAACAGGGGAGACATTCAGTACTTC. Its protein is CASRNRGDIQYF. This chain joins TRBV19 and TRBJ2-4; 7 positions match TRBD1. The CDR3 has 12 residues. Trimming took 6 bases from V and 8 from J; bases not matched to a gene: 4. Germline V gives CDR1 LNHDA, CDR2 SQIVND (reference sequence).

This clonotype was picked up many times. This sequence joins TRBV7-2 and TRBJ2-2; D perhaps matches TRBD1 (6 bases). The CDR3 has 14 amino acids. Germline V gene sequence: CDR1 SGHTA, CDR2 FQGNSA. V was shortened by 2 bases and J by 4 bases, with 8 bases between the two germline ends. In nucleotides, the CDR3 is TGTGCCAGCAGCTTACAGGGGATCACCGGGGAGCTGTTTTTT. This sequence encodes CASSLQGITGELFF. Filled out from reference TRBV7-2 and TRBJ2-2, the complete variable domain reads GAGVSQSPSNKVTEKGKDVELRCDPISGHTALYWYRQSLGQGLEFLIYFQGNSAPDKSGLPSDRFSAERTGGSVSTLTIQRTQQEDSAVYLCASSLQGITGELFFGEGSRLTVL.

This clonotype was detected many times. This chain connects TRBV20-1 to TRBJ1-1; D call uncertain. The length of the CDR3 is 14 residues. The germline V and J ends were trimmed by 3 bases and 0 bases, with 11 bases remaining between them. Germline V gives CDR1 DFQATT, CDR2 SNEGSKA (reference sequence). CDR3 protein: CSASPDFLNTEAFF. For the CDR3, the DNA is TGCAGTGCTAGTCCGGATTTTCTGAACACTGAAGCTTTCTTT.

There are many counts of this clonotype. The CDR3: CAISEVRVGAGELFF. DNA of the CDR3: TGTGCCATCAGTGAGGTGCGAGTGGGAGCCGGGGAGCTGTTTTTT. The chain carries TRBV10-3 and TRBJ2-2; the D gene is possibly TRBD2 (5 bases). The V gene lost 2 bases and the J gene lost 6 bases, with 13 bases spanning the gap. CDR3 length: 15 residues. Per the germline V gene, CDR1 is ENHRY and CDR2 is SYGVKD.

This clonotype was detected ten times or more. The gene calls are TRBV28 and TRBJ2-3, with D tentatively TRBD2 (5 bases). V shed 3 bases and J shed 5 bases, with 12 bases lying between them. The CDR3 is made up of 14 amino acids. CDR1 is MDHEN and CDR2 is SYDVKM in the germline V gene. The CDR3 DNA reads TGTGCCAGCAGTTTGGACTTAGCGTTAGATACGCAGTATTTT. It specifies CASSLDLALDTQYF. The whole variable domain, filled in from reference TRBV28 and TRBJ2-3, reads DVKVTQSSRYLVKRTGEKVFLECVQDMDHENMFWYRQDPGLGLRLIYFSYDVKMKEKGDIPEGYSVSREKKERFSLILESASTNQTSMYLCASSLDLALDTQYFGPGTRLTVL.

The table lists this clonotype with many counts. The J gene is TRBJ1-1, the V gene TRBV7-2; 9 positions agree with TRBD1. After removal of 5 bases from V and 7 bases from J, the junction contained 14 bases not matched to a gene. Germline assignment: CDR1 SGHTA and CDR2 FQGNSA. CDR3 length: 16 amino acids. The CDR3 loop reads CASSAHGQGLSGEAFF. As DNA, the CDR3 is TGTGCCAGCAGCGCGCACGGACAGGGGCTCTCTGGTGAAGCTTTCTTT.

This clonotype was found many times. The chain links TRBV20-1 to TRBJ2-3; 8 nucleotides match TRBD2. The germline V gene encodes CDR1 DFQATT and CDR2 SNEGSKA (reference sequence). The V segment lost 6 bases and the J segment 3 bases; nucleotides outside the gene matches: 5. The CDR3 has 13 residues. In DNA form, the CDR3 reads TGCAGTGCAGCCCGCGGGGGGACAGATACGCAGTATTTT. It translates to CSAARGGTDTQYF.

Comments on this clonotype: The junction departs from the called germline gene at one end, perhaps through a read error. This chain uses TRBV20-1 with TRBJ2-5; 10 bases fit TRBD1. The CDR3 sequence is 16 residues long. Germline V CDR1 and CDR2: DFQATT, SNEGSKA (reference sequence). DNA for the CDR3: TGCAGTGCTGGAGAGTGGAAGGGACAGGGGAGTGAGACCCAGTACTTC. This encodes CSAGEWKGQGSETQYF.

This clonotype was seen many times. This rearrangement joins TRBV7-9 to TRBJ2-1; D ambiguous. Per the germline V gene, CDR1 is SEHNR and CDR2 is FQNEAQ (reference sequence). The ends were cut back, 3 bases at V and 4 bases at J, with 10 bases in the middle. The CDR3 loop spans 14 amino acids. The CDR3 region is CASSFSLPYNEQFF. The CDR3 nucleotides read TGTGCCAGCAGCTTCTCCTTGCCTTACAATGAGCAGTTCTTC.

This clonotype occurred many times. CDR3 coding DNA: TGTGCCAGCACCTCACAGAACGCTAACTATGGCTACACCTTC. Translation: CASTSQNANYGYTF. The V call is TRBV7-2, the J call TRBJ1-2, with D uncertain. From germline, CDR1 is SGHTA and CDR2 FQGNSA. The CDR3 covers 14 residues. V lost 7 bases and J lost 0, with 12 bases in between. Full variable domain (outside the CDR3, taken from reference TRBV7-2 and TRBJ1-2): GAGVSQSPSNKVTEKGKDVELRCDPISGHTALYWYRQSLGQGLEFLIYFQGNSAPDKSGLPSDRFSAERTGGSVSTLTIQRTQQEDSAVYLCASTSQNANYGYTFGSGTRLTVV.

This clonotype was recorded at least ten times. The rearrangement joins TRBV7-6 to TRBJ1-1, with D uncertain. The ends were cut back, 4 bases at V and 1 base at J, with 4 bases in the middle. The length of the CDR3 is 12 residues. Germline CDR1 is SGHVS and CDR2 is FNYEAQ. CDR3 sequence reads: CASSSPNTEAFF. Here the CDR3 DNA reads TGTGCCAGCAGCTCCCCGAACACTGAAGCTTTCTTT.

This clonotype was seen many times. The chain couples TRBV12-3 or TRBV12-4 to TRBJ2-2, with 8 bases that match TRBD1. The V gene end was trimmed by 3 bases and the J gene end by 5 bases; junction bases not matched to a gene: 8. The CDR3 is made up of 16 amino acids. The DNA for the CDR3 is TGTGCCAGCAGTTTTTACCAGGGGGCCGGGACCGGGGAGCTGTTTTTT. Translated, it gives CASSFYQGAGTGELFF.

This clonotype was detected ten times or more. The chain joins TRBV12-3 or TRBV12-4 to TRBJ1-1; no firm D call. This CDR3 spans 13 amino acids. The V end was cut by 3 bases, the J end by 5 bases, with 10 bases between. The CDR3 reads CASSFGEYTEAFF. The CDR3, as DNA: TGTGCCAGCAGTTTTGGGGAATATACTGAAGCTTTCTTT.

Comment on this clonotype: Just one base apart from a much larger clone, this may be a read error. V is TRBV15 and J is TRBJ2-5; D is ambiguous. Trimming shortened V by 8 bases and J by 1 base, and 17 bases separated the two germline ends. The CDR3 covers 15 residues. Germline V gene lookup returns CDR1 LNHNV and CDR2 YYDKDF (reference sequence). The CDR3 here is CATGSGDSSQETQYF. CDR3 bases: TGTGCCACCGGAAGTGGCGATAGCAGCCAAGAGACCCAGTACTTC.

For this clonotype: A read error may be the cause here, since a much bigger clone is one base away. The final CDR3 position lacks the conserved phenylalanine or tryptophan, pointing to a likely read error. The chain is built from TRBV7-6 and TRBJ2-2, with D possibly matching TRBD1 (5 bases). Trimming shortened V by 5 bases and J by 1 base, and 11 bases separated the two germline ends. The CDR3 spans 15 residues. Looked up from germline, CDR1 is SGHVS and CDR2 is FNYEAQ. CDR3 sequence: CASSRRRGNTGELFL. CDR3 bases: TGTGCCAGCAGCCGACGAAGGGGGAACACCGGGGAGCTGTTTTTG.